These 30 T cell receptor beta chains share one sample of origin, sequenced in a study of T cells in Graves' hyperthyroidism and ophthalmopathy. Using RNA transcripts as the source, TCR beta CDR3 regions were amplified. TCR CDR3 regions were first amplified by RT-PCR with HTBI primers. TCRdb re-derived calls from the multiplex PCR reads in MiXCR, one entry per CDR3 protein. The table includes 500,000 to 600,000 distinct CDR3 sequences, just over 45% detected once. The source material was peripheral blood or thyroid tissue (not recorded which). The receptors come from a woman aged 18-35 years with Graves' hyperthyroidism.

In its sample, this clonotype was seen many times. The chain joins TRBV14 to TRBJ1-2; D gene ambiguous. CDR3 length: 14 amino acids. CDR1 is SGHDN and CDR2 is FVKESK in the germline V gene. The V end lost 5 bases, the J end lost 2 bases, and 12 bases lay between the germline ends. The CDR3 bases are TGTGCCAGCAGCTCCCGGACGGTGAACTATGGCTACACCTTC. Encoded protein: CASSSRTVNYGYTF. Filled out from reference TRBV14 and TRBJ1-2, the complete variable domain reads EAGVTQFPSHSVIEKGQTVTLRCDPISGHDNLYWYRRVMGKEIKFLLHFVKESKQDESGMPNNRFLAERTGGTYSTLKVQPAELEDSGVYFCASSSRTVNYGYTFGSGTRLTVV.

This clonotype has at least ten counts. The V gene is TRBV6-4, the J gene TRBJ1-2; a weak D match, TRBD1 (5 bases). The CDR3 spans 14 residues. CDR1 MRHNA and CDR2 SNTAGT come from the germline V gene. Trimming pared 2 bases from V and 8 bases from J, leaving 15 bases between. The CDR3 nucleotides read TGTGCCAGCAGTGACGAGGGGAGGGGTCGAGGCTACACCTTC. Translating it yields CASSDEGRGRGYTF.

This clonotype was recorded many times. CDR3 residues: CSATLHGELFF. CDR3 sequence (DNA): TGCAGTGCTACTCTCCACGGGGAGCTGTTTTTT. The chain joins TRBV20-1 to TRBJ2-2; no clear D gene. The germline V and J ends were trimmed by 4 bases and 7 bases, with 7 bases remaining between them. The CDR3 has 11 residues. The germline CDR1 and CDR2 sequences are DFQATT and SNEGSKA (reference sequence).

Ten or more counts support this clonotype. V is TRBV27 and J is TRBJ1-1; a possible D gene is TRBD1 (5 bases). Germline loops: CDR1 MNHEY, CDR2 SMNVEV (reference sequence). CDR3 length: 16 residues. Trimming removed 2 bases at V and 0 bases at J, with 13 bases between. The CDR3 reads CASSLGYKGLNTEAFF. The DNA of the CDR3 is TGTGCCAGCAGTTTAGGTTATAAGGGGCTGAACACTGAAGCTTTCTTT.

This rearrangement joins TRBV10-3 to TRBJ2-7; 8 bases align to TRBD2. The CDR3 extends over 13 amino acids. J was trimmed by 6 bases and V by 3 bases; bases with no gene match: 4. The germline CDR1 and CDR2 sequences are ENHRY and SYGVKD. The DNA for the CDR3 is TGTGCCATCAGTGAACGGACTAGCCGCGAGCAGTACTTC. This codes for CAISERTSREQYF.

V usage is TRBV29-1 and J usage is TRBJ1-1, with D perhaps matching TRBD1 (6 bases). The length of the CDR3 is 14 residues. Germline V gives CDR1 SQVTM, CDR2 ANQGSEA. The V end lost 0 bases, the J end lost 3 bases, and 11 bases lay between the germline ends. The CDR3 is CSVEDTGGHTEAFF. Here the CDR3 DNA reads TGCAGCGTTGAAGATACGGGGGGGCACACTGAAGCTTTCTTT.

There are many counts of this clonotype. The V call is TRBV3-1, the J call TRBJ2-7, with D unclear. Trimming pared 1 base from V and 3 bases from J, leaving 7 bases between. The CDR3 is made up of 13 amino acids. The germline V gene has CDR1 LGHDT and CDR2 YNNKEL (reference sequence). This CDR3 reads CASSQGQVYEQYF. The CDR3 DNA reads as TGTGCCAGCAGCCAAGGTCAGGTCTACGAGCAGTACTTC.

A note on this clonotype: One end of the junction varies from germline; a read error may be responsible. For the CDR3, the DNA is TGCAGTGCTTACACCGGGACAGGGGTTTTT. Amino acid sequence: CSAYTGTGVF. This chain uses TRBV20-1 with TRBJ1-4; 10 bases line up with TRBD1. The germline gives CDR1 DFQATT, CDR2 SNEGSKA (reference sequence). The CDR3 extends over 10 amino acids.

The CDR3 sequence: CASRGTLEGSYEQYF. DNA for the CDR3: TGTGCCAGCAGGGGGACACTTGAGGGCTCCTACGAGCAGTACTTC. This chain joins TRBV6-6 and TRBJ2-7, with a weak D call TRBD1 (6 bases). The CDR3 runs to 15 residues. Germline CDR1 and CDR2: MNHNY and SVGAGI (reference sequence). The V end lost 6 bases, the J end lost 0 bases, and 15 bases lay between the germline ends.

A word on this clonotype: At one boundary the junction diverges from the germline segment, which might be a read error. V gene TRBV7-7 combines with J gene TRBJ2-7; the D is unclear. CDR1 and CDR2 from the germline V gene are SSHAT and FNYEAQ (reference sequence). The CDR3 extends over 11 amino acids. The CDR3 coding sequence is TGTGCTAGCAGGATTGAATACGAGCAGTACTTC. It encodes CASRIEYEQYF.

The CDR3 sequence: CASSDGQGCEQYF. The CDR3 region has the DNA TGTGCCAGCAGTGACGGTCAGGGCTGCGAGCAGTACTTC. The chain joins TRBV7-9 to TRBJ2-7; D might be TRBD1 (5 bases). Trimming pared 6 bases from V and 6 bases from J, leaving 15 bases between. The CDR3 extends over 13 amino acids. Germline loops: CDR1 SEHNR, CDR2 FQNEAQ (reference sequence).

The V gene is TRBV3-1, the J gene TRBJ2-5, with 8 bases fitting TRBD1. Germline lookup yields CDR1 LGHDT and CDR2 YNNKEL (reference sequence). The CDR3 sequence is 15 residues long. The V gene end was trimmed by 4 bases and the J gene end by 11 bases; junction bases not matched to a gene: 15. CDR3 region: CASSLRTGSTDTQYF. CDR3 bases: TGTGCCAGCAGCCTTAGGACAGGGAGCACAGATACGCAGTACTTC.

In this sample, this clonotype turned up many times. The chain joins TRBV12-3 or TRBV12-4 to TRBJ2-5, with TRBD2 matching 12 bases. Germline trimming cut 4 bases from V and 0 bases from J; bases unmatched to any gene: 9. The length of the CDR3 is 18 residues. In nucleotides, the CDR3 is TGTGCCAGCAGTTCGCCCCTAGGACTAGCGGGACACCAAGAGACCCAGTACTTC. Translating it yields CASSSPLGLAGHQETQYF.

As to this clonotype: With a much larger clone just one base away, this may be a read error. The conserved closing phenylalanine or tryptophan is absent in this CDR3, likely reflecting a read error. This CDR3 reads CASSVRHREQYS. The CDR3 DNA sequence: TGTGCCAGCAGTGTCAGACATAGGGAGCAGTACTCC. The V call is TRBV28, the J call TRBJ2-7; unclear D gene. Per germline, CDR1 MDHEN and CDR2 SYDVKM. The CDR3 has 12 residues. Trimming cost V 5 bases and J 7 bases, with 12 bases left between them.

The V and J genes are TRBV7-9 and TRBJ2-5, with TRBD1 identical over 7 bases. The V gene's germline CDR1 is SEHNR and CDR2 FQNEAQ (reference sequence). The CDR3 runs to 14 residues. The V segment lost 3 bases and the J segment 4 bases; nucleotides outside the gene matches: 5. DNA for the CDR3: TGTGCCAGCAGCTTGGAAGGGGGCGCAGAGACCCAGTACTTC. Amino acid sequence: CASSLEGGAETQYF.

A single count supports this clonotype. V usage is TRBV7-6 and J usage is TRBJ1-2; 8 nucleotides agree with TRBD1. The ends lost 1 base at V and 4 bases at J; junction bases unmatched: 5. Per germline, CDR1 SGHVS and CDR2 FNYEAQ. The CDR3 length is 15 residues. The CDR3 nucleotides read TGTGCCAGCAGCTTAGGCGTCGGGACAGGCTATGGCTACACCTTC. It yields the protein CASSLGVGTGYGYTF.

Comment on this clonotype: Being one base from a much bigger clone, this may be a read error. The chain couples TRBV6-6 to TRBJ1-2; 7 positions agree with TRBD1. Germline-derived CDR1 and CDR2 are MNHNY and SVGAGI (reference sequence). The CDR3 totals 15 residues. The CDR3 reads CAISRRDRSYYGYTF. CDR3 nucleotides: TGTGCCATCAGTCGCCGGGACAGATCTTACTATGGCTACACCTTC.

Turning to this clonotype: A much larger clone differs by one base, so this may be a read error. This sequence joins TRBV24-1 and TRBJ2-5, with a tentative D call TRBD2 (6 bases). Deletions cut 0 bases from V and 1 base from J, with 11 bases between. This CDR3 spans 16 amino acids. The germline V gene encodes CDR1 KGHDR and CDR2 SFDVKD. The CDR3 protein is CATSDLDTGSQETQYF. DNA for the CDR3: TGTGCCACCAGTGATTTGGATACCGGGAGCCAAGAGACCCAGTACTTC.

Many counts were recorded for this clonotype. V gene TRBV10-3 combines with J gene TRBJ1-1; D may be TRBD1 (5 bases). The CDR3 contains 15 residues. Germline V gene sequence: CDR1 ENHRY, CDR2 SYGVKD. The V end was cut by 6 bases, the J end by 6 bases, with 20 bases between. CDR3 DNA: TGTGCCATCAGCTCACTCAGGGAAATATTCGCTGAAGCTTTCTTT. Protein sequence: CAISSLREIFAEAFF.

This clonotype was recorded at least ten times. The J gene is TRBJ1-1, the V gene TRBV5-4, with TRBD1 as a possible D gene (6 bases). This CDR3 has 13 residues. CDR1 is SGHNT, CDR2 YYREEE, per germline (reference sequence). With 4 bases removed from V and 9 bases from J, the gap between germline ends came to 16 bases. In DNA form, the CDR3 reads TGTGCCAGCAGCGGAGGGGGATCTTGGCAAGCTTTCTTT. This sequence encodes CASSGGGSWQAFF.

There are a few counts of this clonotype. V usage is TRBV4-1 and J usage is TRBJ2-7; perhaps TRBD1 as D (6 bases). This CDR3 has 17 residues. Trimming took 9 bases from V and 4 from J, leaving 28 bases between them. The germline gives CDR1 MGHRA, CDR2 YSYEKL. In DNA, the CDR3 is TGCGCCAGGATCTACCGCGGGCAATGGACAGCCAGGTACGAGCAGTACTTC. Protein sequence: CARIYRGQWTARYEQYF.

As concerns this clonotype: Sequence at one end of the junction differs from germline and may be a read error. CDR3 loop: CASSQLRGQGDTEAFF. DNA for the CDR3: TGCGCCAGCAGCCAGCTGAGGGGGCAGGGGGACACTGAAGCTTTCTTT. The genes are TRBV7-9 and TRBJ1-1, with TRBD1 identical over 7 bases. CDR1 is SEHNR, CDR2 FQNEAQ, per germline (reference sequence). The length of the CDR3 is 16 residues.

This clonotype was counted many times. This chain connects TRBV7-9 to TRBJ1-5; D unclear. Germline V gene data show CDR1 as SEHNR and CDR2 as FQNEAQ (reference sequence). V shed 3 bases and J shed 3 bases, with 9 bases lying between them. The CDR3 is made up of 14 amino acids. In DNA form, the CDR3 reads TGTGCCAGCAGCTTTGACGGGTTCAATCAGCCCCAGCATTTT. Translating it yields CASSFDGFNQPQHF.

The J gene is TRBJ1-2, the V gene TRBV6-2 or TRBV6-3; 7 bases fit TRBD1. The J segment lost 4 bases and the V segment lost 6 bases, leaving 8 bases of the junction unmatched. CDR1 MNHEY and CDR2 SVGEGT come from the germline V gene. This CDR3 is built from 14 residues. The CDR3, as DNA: TGTGCCAGCAGCGCGGACAGGCGGATCTATGGCTACACCTTC. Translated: CASSADRRIYGYTF.

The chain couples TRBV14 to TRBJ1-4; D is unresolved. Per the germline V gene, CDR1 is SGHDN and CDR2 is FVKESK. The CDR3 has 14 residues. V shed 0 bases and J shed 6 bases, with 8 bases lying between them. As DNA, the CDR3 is TGTGCCAGCAGCCAAGATTTCGGGTATGAAAAACTGTTTTTT. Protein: CASSQDFGYEKLFF.

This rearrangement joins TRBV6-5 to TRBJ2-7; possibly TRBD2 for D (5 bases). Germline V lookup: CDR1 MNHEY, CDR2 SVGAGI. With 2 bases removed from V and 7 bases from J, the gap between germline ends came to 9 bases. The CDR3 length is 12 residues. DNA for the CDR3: TGTGCCAGCAGTTACAAGGGAGATGAGCAGTACTTC. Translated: CASSYKGDEQYF.

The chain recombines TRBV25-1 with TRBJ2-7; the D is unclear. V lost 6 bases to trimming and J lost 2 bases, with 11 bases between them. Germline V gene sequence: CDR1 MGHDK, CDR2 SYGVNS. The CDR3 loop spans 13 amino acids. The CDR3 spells CASRTVATYEQYF. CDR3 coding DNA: TGTGCCAGCAGGACTGTTGCTACCTACGAGCAGTACTTC.

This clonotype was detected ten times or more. CDR3 loop: CASSRWENTEAFF. CDR3 sequence (DNA): TGCGCCAGCAGCCGATGGGAGAACACTGAAGCTTTCTTT. V is TRBV4-1 and J is TRBJ1-1; no clear D gene. The germline gives CDR1 MGHRA, CDR2 YSYEKL. This CDR3 region has 13 residues. The V end was cut by 4 bases, the J end by 1 base, with 7 bases between.

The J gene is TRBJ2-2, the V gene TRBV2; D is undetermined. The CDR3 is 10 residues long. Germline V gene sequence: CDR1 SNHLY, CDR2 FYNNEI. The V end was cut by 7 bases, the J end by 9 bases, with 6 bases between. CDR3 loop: CASTARELFF. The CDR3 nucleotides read TGTGCCAGCACCGCCAGGGAGCTGTTTTTT.

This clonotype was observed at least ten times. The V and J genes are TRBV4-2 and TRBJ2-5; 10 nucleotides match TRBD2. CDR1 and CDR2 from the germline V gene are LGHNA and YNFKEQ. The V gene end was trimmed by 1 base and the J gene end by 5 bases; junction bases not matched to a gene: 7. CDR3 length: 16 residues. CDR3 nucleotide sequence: TGTGCCAGCAGCCAAGGGGCTAGCGGGAGTTGGGAGACCCAGTACTTC. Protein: CASSQGASGSWETQYF.